This T cell receptor (beta chain) is from a study of T and B cells in COVID-19 patients. Study context: COVID-19 patients gave peripheral blood either during active infection or after recovery. Of some 19 active-infection patients, 12 were critically ill with mechanical ventilation or extracorporeal membrane oxygenation.

Turning to this clonotype: Antigen: not known.

Each TRB amplification used about 250-550 ng of genomic DNA from blood. General study findings and limits: Clonality of TRB repertoires was high in active COVID-19; recovery brought above-healthy diversity and richness. Sorted SARS-CoV-2-responsive or tetramer+ T cells and CD4+, regulatory and CD8+ subsets were not yet sequenced.

TRB rearrangements were amplified by multiplex PCR with BIOMED2 TRB-A/B primers. One entry per CDR3 protein, called by TCRdb with MiXCR from the multiplex PCR reads. This table has 8,000 to 9,500 distinct CDR3 sequences, 25% to 30% appearing once. This CDR3 is built from 15 residues. Sequenced sample: blood. This TCR came from a human donor who had recovered from COVID-19. The chain uses TRBV21-1 and TRBJ1-6. TRBV21-1 counts as a pseudogene. The CDR3 spells CASSKDQRINSPLHF. CDR3 DNA: TGTGCCAGCAGCAAAGACCAGCGGATAAATTCACCCCTCCACTTT.